This T cell receptor (beta chain) was sequenced in a study of preoperative IRX-2 immunotherapy in early breast cancer. This CDR3 contains 14 residues. Per the germline V gene, CDR1 is MNHEY and CDR2 is SMNVEV (reference sequence). V was shortened by 10 bases and J by 2 bases, with 12 bases between the two germline ends. Treatment denoted: preoperative locoregional IRX-2 cytokine immunotherapy. Data came from immunoSEQ multiplex PCR; TCRdb stores just in-frame clones and leaves some out. The sample includes 20,000 to 25,000 clones, approximately 90% of them seen just once. The input for sequencing was tumor tissue, taken after IRX-2 immunotherapy. This TCR was recovered from a human donor with breast cancer. This chain uses TRBV27 with TRBJ2-6; D possibly corresponds to TRBD1 (6 bases). As DNA, the CDR3 is TGTGCCACCAAGGGGGTCGCTGGGGCCAACGTCCTGACTTTC. Translation gives CATKGVAGANVLTF.